Included here is one TCR beta chain sequence, with context. These data are taken from a study of blood T cell repertoires in COVID-19. At the level of the study: Both acute and convalescent COVID-19 samples were obtained from the United States, Italy and Spain. T cells, B-cell-depleted T cells, or PBMCs supplied cDNA or gDNA.

Per the study methods: It was from reference gene primer amplification that nucleated cell counts were estimated. Repertoires were generated with immunoSEQ multiplex PCR, while TCRdb's copy carries only in-frame clones and drops some. The DNA gave D and trimming, while V, J and clone size come from that table. The table lists approximately 110,000 clones, around 83% of them singletons, with roughly 7.9% in the top ten. The V segment lost 5 bases and the J segment 0 bases; nucleotides outside the gene matches: 11. The CDR3 has 17 amino acids. The germline CDR1 and CDR2 sequences are KGHDR and SFDVKD. Source material: peripheral blood. This chain links TRBV24-1 with TRBJ1-1, with TRBD1 matching 7 bases. This clonotype was obtained from a man in his 70s with acute or convalescent COVID-19. CDR3 nucleotide sequence: TGTGCCACCAGTGGGGATAAGTACAGGGGACTGAACACTGAAGCTTTCTTT. This encodes CATSGDKYRGLNTEAFF.